What follows are 7 T cell receptor beta chains derived from one specimen sequenced in a study of OX40 agonist ivuxolimab in advanced cancers. Sequencing used immunoSEQ multiplex PCR; TCRdb keeps in-frame clones, though not all of them. This table has around 13,000 clones, about three quarters appearing once. Specimen: CD4+ or CD8+ T cells sorted from blood, collected in a trial of the OX40 agonist ivuxolimab. The receptors shown here come from an adult with an advanced solid tumor such as melanoma, head and neck, liver or kidney cancer.

The genes are TRBV4-1 and TRBJ2-5; 9 nucleotides align to TRBD2. The end of the DNA is better explained by TRBJ2-7, so the J call may be wrong. In germline, CDR1 is MGHRA, CDR2 YSYEKL. The CDR3 runs to 15 residues. CDR3 in amino acids: CASSHLAGPGYEQYF. The CDR3 DNA reads TGCGCCAGCAGCCATCTAGCGGGGCCGGGCTACGAGCAGTACTTC.

The chain combines TRBV11-2 with TRBJ2-6; D is perhaps TRBD1 (5 bases). CDR1 and CDR2 (germline): SGHAT, FQNNGV. The CDR3 consists of 17 residues. V shed 5 bases and J shed 5 bases, with 19 bases lying between them. CDR3 DNA sequence: TGTGCCAGCAGCGGACAAGAGCAACAAAGTCGGGCCAACGTCCTGACTTTC. Its translation is CASSGQEQQSRANVLTF.

The J gene is TRBJ2-7, the V gene TRBV6-5, with D perhaps matching TRBD1 (6 bases). The CDR3 is 13 residues long. Trimming pared 5 bases from V and 3 bases from J, leaving 11 bases between. The germline CDR1 and CDR2 sequences are MNHEY and SVGAGI. CDR3 sequence (DNA): TGTGCCAGCAGTGAACAGGGCTTCTACGAGCAGTACTTC. Protein: CASSEQGFYEQYF.

This chain connects TRBV27 to TRBJ2-3; 8 bases map to TRBD1. Germline V CDR1 and CDR2: MNHEY, SMNVEV (reference sequence). With 8 bases clipped from V and 4 bases from J, the junction kept 11 bases outside the gene matches. This CDR3 region has 15 residues. The CDR3 loop reads CASRTTGAGADTQYF. In nucleotides, the CDR3 is TGTGCCAGCCGAACGACAGGGGCTGGCGCAGATACGCAGTATTTT.

This chain connects TRBV7-9 to TRBJ2-3, with D uncertain. The length of the CDR3 is 14 residues. Germline assignment: CDR1 SEHNR and CDR2 FQNEAQ (reference sequence). V was clipped by 5 bases and J by 0 bases, with 9 bases between them. Here the CDR3 DNA reads TGTGCCAGCAGCATGAGGCGTAGCACAGATACGCAGTATTTT. It encodes CASSMRRSTDTQYF. Full variable domain (missing parts from reference TRBV7-9 and TRBJ2-3): DTGVSQNPRHKITKRGQNVTFRCDPISEHNRLYWYRQTLGQGPEFLTYFQNEAQLEKSRLLSDRFSAERPKGSFSTLEIQRTEQGDSAMYLCASSMRRSTDTQYFGPGTRLTVL.

J is TRBJ2-1 and V is TRBV5-1; TRBD2 matches at 11 bases. CDR3 length: 19 residues. With V trimmed by 0 bases and J by 0 bases, 8 bases remained unmatched. Per the germline V gene, CDR1 is SGHRS and CDR2 is YFSETQ. The CDR3 DNA follows: TGCGCCAGCAGCTTGGCCGGGACTAGCGGAGCGAGCTCCTACAATGAGCAGTTCTTC. Amino acids: CASSLAGTSGASSYNEQFF.

The chain uses TRBV5-6 and TRBJ2-7, with D uncertain. Germline V lookup: CDR1 SGHDT, CDR2 YYEEEE. The CDR3 contains 14 residues. The V and J ends lost 2 bases and 0 bases respectively, with 9 bases between them. CDR3: CASSFSASSYEQYF. The CDR3 nucleotides read TGTGCCAGCAGCTTCTCAGCGAGCTCCTACGAGCAGTACTTC.